The source of this T cell receptor (beta chain) is a study of blood T cell repertoires in COVID-19. For the study at large: Samples of COVID-19 (acute and convalescent) were obtained from the United States, Italy and Spain. The cDNA or gDNA used as material had been derived from T cells, B-cell-depleted T cells, or PBMCs.

In the original processing: Nucleated cell number was recorded as an estimate derived from reference gene primer amplification. Clones were sequenced by immunoSEQ multiplex PCR, and TCRdb holds only the in-frame ones, with some missing. Clone size and the V and J calls come from that table; the DNA yielded D and trimming. The sample records around 310,000 clones, roughly 90% being singletons. CDR1 LNHDA and CDR2 SQIVND come from the germline V gene (reference sequence). CDR3 length equals 16 residues. V lost 2 bases and J lost 8; bases outside the gene matches: 10. This chain links TRBV19 with TRBJ2-1, with TRBD2 matching 9 bases. The sequence was obtained from a woman in her forties or fifties with active or convalescent COVID-19. The sequenced sample consisted of peripheral blood. The DNA of the CDR3 is TGTGCCAGTAGTATATCTAGCGGGGTTTTCTATGATGAGCAGTTCTTC. This translates into CASSISSGVFYDEQFF.